These T cell receptor beta chains were read from a single sample in a study of cytomegalovirus exposure and HLA in healthy donors. Libraries were prepared by immunoSEQ multiplex PCR; TCRdb keeps only in-frame clonotypes and omits some of them. In the table there are some 44,000 clones, 80% to 95% of which are singletons. The sample comprised PBMCs. The receptors stem from a man younger than 35 in good health and CMV-seronegative. The CDR3 runs from the conserved cysteine through the conserved F or W. D genes are given only for firm matches. Some rows have no size entry. The others give once, few or many, or a class for an expanded clone.

v_gene: TRBV7-9; d_gene: TRBD1; abundance: .; j_gene: TRBJ2-7; CDR3aa: CASSRTGGYEQYF; CDR3nt: TGTGCCAGCAGCCGGACAGGGGGCTACGAGCAGTACTTC
v_gene: TRBV6-5; d_gene: .; abundance: .; j_gene: TRBJ2-7; CDR3aa: CASSDTRPEYEQYF; CDR3nt: TGTGCCAGCAGTGACACCAGGCCAGAGTACGAGCAGTACTTC
v_gene: TRBV5-1; d_gene: .; abundance: .; j_gene: TRBJ2-5; CDR3aa: CASSLDRTGTQYF; CDR3nt: TGCGCCAGCAGCTTGGACAGGACGGGGACCCAGTACTTC
v_gene: TRBV6-5; d_gene: TRBD1; abundance: .; j_gene: TRBJ1-1; CDR3aa: CASSPGQAHTEAFF; CDR3nt: TGTGCCAGCAGTCCAGGACAGGCTCATACTGAAGCTTTCTTT
v_gene: TRBV9; d_gene: .; abundance: .; j_gene: TRBJ1-3; CDR3aa: CASSVDSGGFGGNTIYF; CDR3nt: TGTGCCAGCAGCGTGGATTCGGGGGGATTCGGAGGAAACACCATATATTTT
v_gene: TRBV6-6; d_gene: .; abundance: .; j_gene: TRBJ1-2; CDR3aa: CASKGALYGYTF; CDR3nt: TGTGCCAGCAAAGGGGCCCTTTATGGCTACACCTTC
v_gene: TRBV19; d_gene: .; abundance: once; j_gene: TRBJ1-1; CDR3aa: CASSIHEKSITEAFF; CDR3nt: TGTGCCAGTAGTATTCATGAGAAGTCGATCACTGAAGCTTTCTTT
v_gene: TRBV19; d_gene: TRBD1; abundance: .; j_gene: TRBJ1-1; CDR3aa: CASSIAQGPNTEAFF; CDR3nt: TGTGCCAGTAGTATAGCACAGGGGCCGAACACTGAAGCTTTCTTT
v_gene: TRBV7-3; d_gene: TRBD2; abundance: .; j_gene: TRBJ2-7; CDR3aa: CASSLRSSGYYEQYF; CDR3nt: TGTGCCAGCAGCTTAAGGTCTAGCGGCTACTACGAGCAGTACTTC
v_gene: TRBV7-3; d_gene: TRBD1; abundance: once; j_gene: TRBJ2-2; CDR3aa: CASSPGQATGELFF; CDR3nt: TGTGCCAGCAGCCCCGGACAGGCTACCGGGGAGCTGTTTTTT
v_gene: TRBV6-1; d_gene: TRBD2; abundance: .; j_gene: TRBJ2-5; CDR3aa: CASSGWREGPETQYF; CDR3nt: TGTGCCAGCAGTGGTTGGCGGGAGGGCCCAGAGACCCAGTACTTC
v_gene: TRBV6-1; d_gene: .; abundance: .; j_gene: TRBJ2-1; CDR3aa: CASSEFLGGSYNEQFF; CDR3nt: TGTGCCAGCAGTGAATTCCTCGGGGGATCCTACAATGAGCAGTTCTTC
v_gene: TRBV7-8; d_gene: TRBD2; abundance: .; j_gene: TRBJ2-3; CDR3aa: CASSLVGTSGRGTDTQYF; CDR3nt: TGTGCCAGCAGCTTAGTTGGGACTAGCGGGCGAGGGACAGATACGCAGTATTTT
v_gene: TRBV2; d_gene: .; abundance: .; j_gene: TRBJ1-2; CDR3aa: CASRESPGLYYGYTF; CDR3nt: TGTGCCAGCAGGGAAAGTCCGGGACTATATTATGGCTACACCTTC
v_gene: TRBV2; d_gene: TRBD2; abundance: .; j_gene: TRBJ2-1; CDR3aa: CASRGGPSGSNEQFF; CDR3nt: TGTGCCAGCAGAGGCGGCCCTAGCGGGAGCAATGAGCAGTTCTTC
v_gene: TRBV27; d_gene: TRBD2; abundance: .; j_gene: TRBJ2-1; CDR3aa: CASTPFWGRAGEQFF; CDR3nt: TGTGCCAGCACCCCCTTCTGGGGGAGGGCGGGTGAGCAGTTCTTC
v_gene: TRBV9; d_gene: TRBD1; abundance: .; j_gene: TRBJ2-5; CDR3aa: CASSVTGTGFEETQYF; CDR3nt: TGTGCCAGCAGCGTCACCGGGACAGGGTTTGAGGAGACCCAGTACTTC
v_gene: TRBV7-9; d_gene: .; abundance: .; j_gene: TRBJ2-2; CDR3aa: CASSLAIPRVGTGELFF; CDR3nt: TGTGCCAGCAGCTTAGCGATCCCCAGGGTCGGGACCGGGGAGCTGTTTTTT
v_gene: TRBV7-9; d_gene: .; abundance: .; j_gene: TRBJ1-1; CDR3aa: CAGVRVESATEAFF; CDR3nt: TGTGCCGGAGTCCGGGTAGAAAGTGCGACTGAAGCTTTCTTT
v_gene: TRBV2; d_gene: .; abundance: .; j_gene: TRBJ1-1; CDR3aa: CASTVEGDTEAFF; CDR3nt: TGTGCCAGCACCGTAGAGGGGGACACTGAAGCTTTCTTT
v_gene: TRBV2; d_gene: .; abundance: .; j_gene: TRBJ2-7; CDR3aa: CASSVQELYEQYF; CDR3nt: TGTGCCAGCAGTGTCCAGGAACTCTACGAGCAGTACTTC
v_gene: TRBV19; d_gene: .; abundance: .; j_gene: TRBJ1-3; CDR3aa: CASKPSLASLSGNTIYF; CDR3nt: TGTGCCAGTAAGCCCTCCCTCGCGTCACTCTCTGGAAACACCATATATTTT
v_gene: TRBV6-1; d_gene: TRBD1; abundance: .; j_gene: TRBJ2-6; CDR3aa: CASSRDRAGANVLTF; CDR3nt: TGTGCCAGCAGCCGGGACAGGGCTGGGGCCAACGTCCTGACTTTC
v_gene: TRBV19; d_gene: .; abundance: .; j_gene: TRBJ2-3; CDR3aa: CASSIGPYGTDTQYF; CDR3nt: TGTGCCAGTAGTATAGGGCCTTACGGCACAGATACGCAGTATTTT
v_gene: TRBV18; d_gene: .; abundance: .; j_gene: TRBJ1-4; CDR3aa: CASSPTALATNEKLFF; CDR3nt: TGTGCCAGCTCACCGACAGCCCTTGCAACTAATGAAAAACTGTTTTTT
v_gene: TRBV9; d_gene: .; abundance: .; j_gene: TRBJ1-1; CDR3aa: CASSVGGRVKTEAFF; CDR3nt: TGTGCCAGCAGCGTAGGAGGCAGGGTTAAGACTGAAGCTTTCTTT
v_gene: TRBV6-6; d_gene: TRBD2; abundance: .; j_gene: TRBJ2-3; CDR3aa: CASSGGLAGSTDTQYF; CDR3nt: TGTGCCAGCAGTGGCGGACTAGCGGGTAGCACAGATACGCAGTATTTT
v_gene: TRBV5-4; d_gene: .; abundance: .; j_gene: TRBJ1-2; CDR3aa: CASSRSQNNYGYTF; CDR3nt: TGTGCCAGCAGCCGGTCACAGAATAACTATGGCTACACCTTC
v_gene: TRBV2; d_gene: .; abundance: .; j_gene: TRBJ2-1; CDR3aa: CASSERPGSYYNEQFF; CDR3nt: TGTGCCAGCAGTGAAAGGCCCGGGTCCTACTACAATGAGCAGTTCTTC
v_gene: TRBV5-3; d_gene: .; abundance: .; j_gene: TRBJ1-2; CDR3aa: CARSWRGIVVSYGYTF; CDR3nt: TGTGCCAGAAGCTGGCGGGGGATCGTCGTAAGCTATGGCTACACCTTC
v_gene: TRBV27; d_gene: TRBD1; abundance: .; j_gene: TRBJ2-7; CDR3aa: CASSFGQGNYEQYF; CDR3nt: TGTGCCAGCAGTTTTGGACAGGGGAACTACGAGCAGTACTTC
v_gene: TRBV6-6; d_gene: .; abundance: .; j_gene: TRBJ2-2; CDR3aa: CASSYKGLNTGELFF; CDR3nt: TGTGCCAGCAGTTACAAGGGGCTGAACACCGGGGAGCTGTTTTTT
v_gene: TRBV28; d_gene: TRBD1; abundance: once; j_gene: TRBJ1-1; CDR3aa: CASSPRGSTKAFF; CDR3nt: TGTGCCAGCAGCCCCAGGGGGAGTACGAAAGCTTTCTTT
v_gene: TRBV5-5; d_gene: TRBD1; abundance: .; j_gene: TRBJ2-1; CDR3aa: CASSLARTGVYNEQFF; CDR3nt: TGTGCCAGCAGCTTGGCCAGGACAGGGGTTTACAATGAGCAGTTCTTC
v_gene: TRBV18; d_gene: TRBD2; abundance: .; j_gene: TRBJ2-6; CDR3aa: CASSPLYRIAGGPPLLTF; CDR3nt: TGTGCCAGCTCACCACTGTACCGAATAGCGGGGGGCCCCCCGCTCCTGACTTTC
v_gene: TRBV28; d_gene: .; abundance: .; j_gene: TRBJ2-7; CDR3aa: CASGPAGLNEQYF; CDR3nt: TGTGCCAGCGGCCCGGCAGGGCTCAACGAGCAGTACTTC
v_gene: TRBV27; d_gene: .; abundance: .; j_gene: TRBJ2-1; CDR3aa: CASSPLGGSPVSYNEQFF; CDR3nt: TGTGCCAGCAGTCCACTCGGCGGTAGCCCCGTCTCCTACAATGAGCAGTTCTTC
v_gene: TRBV7-9; d_gene: TRBD1; abundance: .; j_gene: TRBJ1-2; CDR3aa: CASSLVGTGDYGYTF; CDR3nt: TGTGCCAGCAGCTTAGTTGGGACAGGGGACTATGGCTACACCTTC